The clone carrying this TCR beta chain appeared once. Here immunoSEQ multiplex PCR was the method, and the copy in TCRdb shows in-frame clones only, minus some. The top ten hold about 6% of the sample, which has some 190,000 clones, 86% seen once. Germline V gene data show CDR1 as SEHNR and CDR2 as FQNEAQ (reference sequence). V lost 5 bases and J lost 9; bases outside the gene matches: 16. The CDR3 is 17 amino acids. This entry is derived from a study of blood T cell repertoires in COVID-19. The TCR was taken from a man aged 35-49 years with acute COVID-19. The rearrangement links TRBV7-9 to TRBJ2-3; 11 bases line up with TRBD2. Material: PBMCs or T cells enriched from blood (not recorded which). CDR3 nucleotide sequence: TGTGCCAGCAGCACCTTTGTAGCGGGAGGGCCGGAGGAGACGCAGTATTTT. It specifies CASSTFVAGGPEETQYF.